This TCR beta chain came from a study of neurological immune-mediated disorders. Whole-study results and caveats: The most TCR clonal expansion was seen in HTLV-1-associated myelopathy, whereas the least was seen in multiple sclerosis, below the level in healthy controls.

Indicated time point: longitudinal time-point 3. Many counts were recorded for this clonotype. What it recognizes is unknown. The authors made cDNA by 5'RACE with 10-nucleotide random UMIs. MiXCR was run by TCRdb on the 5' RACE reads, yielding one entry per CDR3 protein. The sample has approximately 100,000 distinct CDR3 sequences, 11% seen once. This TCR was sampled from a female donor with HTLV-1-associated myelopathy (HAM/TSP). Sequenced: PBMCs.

As DNA, the CDR3 is TGTGCCAGCAGCCACTCAACAGGGTTCGATCAGCCCCAGCATTTT. This sequence encodes CASSHSTGFDQPQHF. V gene TRBV3-1 combines with J gene TRBJ1-5; perhaps TRBD1 as D (6 bases). This CDR3 has 15 residues. The V end was cut by 3 bases, the J end by 5 bases, with 14 bases between. Germline CDR1 LGHDT, CDR2 YNNKEL (reference sequence).